Reported below is one T cell receptor (beta chain). This clone occurred once. Its antigen is unknown. Per-nucleotide qualities are absent, and no much larger clonotype sits a single base away. The data derive from a study of T cell responses to AZD1222 COVID-19 vaccine (dated by TCRdb to the early 2020s). Broadly, across the study: AZD1222 recipients with second doses at about 4 weeks or about 12 weeks were pooled, because spike-specific TCR depth and breadth did not differ between schedules. Trial participants were enrolled by age into subgroups of 18-55, 56-69 and 70-plus years, and around 150, 29 and 61 TCR-sequenced participants, respectively, were included in these subgroups. A total of 230 to 250 trial participants underwent TCR sequencing, of whom more than 200 had received two doses of AZD1222 and 26 had received two doses of the MenACWY control vaccine. What the study reported, not specific to this receptor: In the small 56-69-year group, the increase in depth fell short of significance, most likely because of low power. Nearly half of unique spike-specific TCRs reportedly recognized epitopes outside regions mutated in the B.1.351 and B.1.1.7 variants. Conclusions about previously exposed vaccinees are limited, since just five or six AZD1222 recipients were seropositive for SARS-CoV-2 at baseline. Because no day 14 peak-response samples were available, the repertoires could be characterized only after the peak T cell response. After two AZD1222 doses, spike-specific TCR breadth and depth were significantly higher than at day 0 and than in MenACWY recipients. Most participants were white British and females outnumbered males, and the authors suggested that clonal diversity may have been underestimated. The vaccine-associated CD4 TCRs covered the entire spike protein, and the dominant responses fell in regions 160-218 and 743-854.

V is shortened by 2 bases, J by 3 bases, and the region joining them spans 8 bases. Measured from the cysteine to the phenylalanine, the CDR3 is 13 residues long. The CDR3 DNA has 39 bases and is translated from base 1. The time point label for this specimen denotes: baseline before first vaccination. Vaccinee samples were obtained from the UK trials COV001 and COV002, which included a single-blind randomized controlled phase 2/3 trial of AZD1222 (ChAdOx1 nCoV-19) in healthy adults. For TCRbeta chain sequencing, PBMC samples were collected from trial participants at day 0 and at day 28 after the second dose. The CDR3 regions of human TCRbeta chains were subjected to immunosequencing. On the study's bioinformatics: TCRs in the repertoires were matched against a reference library of SARS-CoV-2-specific TCRs that had been generated with the MIRA antigen-specificity platform. Breadth was defined as the fraction of unique TCRs that were SARS-CoV-2-associated. Depth was defined as the fraction of total T cells that were SARS-CoV-2-associated. Using the MIRA data, every spike-specific TCR was mapped to the spike region that the TCR reacted to and assigned to either a CD4 or a CD8 class. Log10-transformed breadth and depth values were compared by one-way ANOVA with Sidak's multiple comparisons tests. TCRdb took this table from immuneACCESS and kept in-frame rearrangements with V and J called. Such tables lack part of the clones; where checked against another copy, unresolved V genes explain under half of the gap, and the rest is unexplained. V, J and clone size are taken as reported in that table, and D and trimming were inferred from the DNA itself. Counted in this sample were approximately 200,000 clones; 85% to 90% of them appeared once. Of the sample, approximately 8% is held by the ten largest clones.

The source of this sequence is an adult in good health. In this chain, TRBV12-3 or TRBV12-4 is recombined with TRBJ2-7, and perhaps TRBD1 as D gene, on 5 matching bases. The source was peripheral blood, collected on day 0 of AZD1222 vaccination. The bases read TGTGCCAGCAGTTTAATGACAGACTACGAGCAGTACTTC. Its protein reads: CASSLMTDYEQYF.